A selection of T cell receptor beta chains follows, all from one sample in a study of cytomegalovirus exposure and HLA in healthy donors. Profiled with immunoSEQ multiplex PCR; TCRdb holds only in-frame clones, not every one. Of about 150,000 clones in the sample, 55% to 85% were seen once. Source material: PBMCs. Receptors were obtained from a man in his forties or fifties in good health and CMV-seronegative. The CDR3 runs from the conserved cysteine through the conserved F or W. The D gene is left open where the match is weak. Clone sizes are given selectively: once, few, many, or a class where the clone is expanded.

CDR3 protein	CDR3 DNA	clone size	J gene	D gene	V gene
CASSPDRATNQPQNF	TGTGCCAGCAGTCCGGACAGGGCGACAAATCAGCCCCAGAATTTT	-	TRBJ1-5	TRBD1	TRBV2
CASSVGTGGQPQHF	TGTGCCAGCAGCGTAGGGACAGGTGGTCAGCCCCAGCATTTT	-	TRBJ1-5	TRBD1	TRBV9
CASSEYGSYNEQFF	TGTGCCAGCAGTGAATACGGCTCCTACAATGAGCAGTTCTTC	-	TRBJ2-1	-	TRBV25-1
CASSAGGTVNQPQHF	TGTGCCAGCAGCGCGGGGGGGACCGTCAATCAGCCCCAGCATTTT	few	TRBJ1-5	-	TRBV9
CASRDGGRGRGYTF	TGTGCCAGCAGGGATGGGGGCAGGGGACGGGGCTACACCTTC	-	TRBJ1-2	-	TRBV6-5
CASSGGVGSEKLFF	TGTGCCAGCAGCGGAGGGGTTGGAAGTGAAAAACTGTTTTTT	-	TRBJ1-4	-	TRBV27
CASSLQLGRVAEAFF	TGCGCCAGCAGCTTGCAGCTGGGGAGAGTCGCTGAAGCTTTCTTT	-	TRBJ1-1	-	TRBV5-1
CASSLREGTDAQYF	TGTGCCAGCAGCTTACGAGAGGGCACAGATGCGCAGTATTTT	-	TRBJ2-3	-	TRBV7-9
CASSSTGTDTYNEQFF	TGCGCCAGCAGCTCCACCGGGACAGATACCTACAATGAGCAGTTCTTC	few	TRBJ2-1	TRBD1	TRBV5-1
CASSFSSEVETQYF	TGCGCCAGCAGCTTCAGTAGCGAGGTAGAGACCCAGTACTTC	-	TRBJ2-5	-	TRBV5-1
CASSHIDRVGTGELFF	TGTGCCAGCAGTCACATCGACAGGGTTGGCACCGGGGAGCTGTTTTTT	-	TRBJ2-2	TRBD1	TRBV7-9
CASSPRGPHTDTQYF	TGTGCCAGCAGTCCCAGGGGTCCCCACACAGATACGCAGTATTTT	-	TRBJ2-3	-	TRBV6-5
CAWKGLAGGPYNEQFF	TGTGCCTGGAAAGGACTAGCGGGAGGGCCCTACAATGAGCAGTTCTTC	-	TRBJ2-1	TRBD2	TRBV30